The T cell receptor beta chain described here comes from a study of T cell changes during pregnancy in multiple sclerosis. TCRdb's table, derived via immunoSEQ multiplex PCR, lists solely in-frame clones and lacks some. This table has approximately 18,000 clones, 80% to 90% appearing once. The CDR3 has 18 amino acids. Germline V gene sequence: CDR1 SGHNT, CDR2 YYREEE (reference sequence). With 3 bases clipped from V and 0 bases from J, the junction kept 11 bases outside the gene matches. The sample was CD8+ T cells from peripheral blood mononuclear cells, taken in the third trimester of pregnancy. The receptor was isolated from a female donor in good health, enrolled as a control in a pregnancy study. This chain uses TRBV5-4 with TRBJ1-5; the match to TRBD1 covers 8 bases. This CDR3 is CASSSDRVRHYSNQPQHF. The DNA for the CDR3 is TGTGCCAGCAGCTCGGACAGGGTGAGACACTATAGCAATCAGCCCCAGCATTTT.